Following are 5 T cell receptor beta chains from one sample sequenced in a study of technical replicates of blood from several donors. TCRdb's copy holds only in-frame clones and misses some; the assay was immunoSEQ multiplex PCR. The sample has roughly 87,000 clones, around nine tenths seen once. The sequenced sample was T cells isolated from PBMCs. The receptor set was obtained from a human donor in good health.

The V call is TRBV5-1, the J call TRBJ1-4, with D possibly matching TRBD1 (6 bases). Germline CDR1 and CDR2: SGHRS and YFSETQ. V was clipped by 4 bases and J by 8 bases, with 15 bases between them. The CDR3 consists of 14 residues. As DNA, the CDR3 is TGCGCCAGCAGCGAGGACAGTGGGGACGAAAAACTGTTTTTT. It codes for CASSEDSGDEKLFF.

V is TRBV13 and J is TRBJ1-1; 7 nucleotides agree with TRBD1. The CDR3 consists of 14 residues. The trim removed 1 base at V and 7 bases at J, leaving 6 bases unmatched. The germline gives CDR1 PRHDT, CDR2 FYEKMQ (reference sequence). The CDR3 spells CASSLEQGMDEAFF. DNA of the CDR3: TGTGCCAGCAGCTTAGAACAGGGGATGGATGAAGCTTTCTTT. Combining the CDR3 with reference TRBV13 and TRBJ1-1 gives the whole variable domain AAGVIQSPRHLIKEKRETATLKCYPIPRHDTVYWYQQGPGQDPQFLISFYEKMQSDKGSIPDRFSAQQFSDYHSELNMSSLELGDSALYFCASSLEQGMDEAFFGQGTRLTVV.

The count of this clone is one. This chain uses TRBV15 with TRBJ1-5, with 8 nucleotides matching TRBD1. The CDR3 spans 17 residues. V lost 2 bases and J lost 6; bases outside the gene matches: 12. CDR1 and CDR2 (germline): LNHNV, YYDKDF (reference sequence). CDR3 region: CATSRTQTTGDGQPQHF. In DNA form, the CDR3 reads TGTGCCACCAGCAGAACTCAGACGACAGGGGATGGTCAGCCCCAGCATTTT. Variable domain in full (rest from reference TRBV15 and TRBJ1-5): DAMVIQNPRYQVTQFGKPVTLSCSQTLNHNVMYWYQQKSSQAPKLLFHYYDKDFNNEADTPDNFQSRRPNTSFCFLDIRSPGLGDTAMYLCATSRTQTTGDGQPQHFGDGTRLSIL.

This sequence joins TRBV9 and TRBJ2-3; 12 bases map to TRBD2. The V and J ends lost 3 bases and 6 bases, in that order; junction bases with no gene match: 14. Germline values: CDR1 SGDLS, CDR2 YYNGEE. This CDR3 comprises 18 residues. CDR3 bases: TGTGCCAGCAGCGCCCCCAAGAGACTAGCGGGAGTGATGGATACGCAGTATTTT. As protein: CASSAPKRLAGVMDTQYF.

This chain links TRBV30 with TRBJ2-7; TRBD2 agrees at 7 bases. The germline V gene has CDR1 GTSNPN and CDR2 SVGIG (reference sequence). CDR3 length equals 13 residues. J lost 4 bases, V lost 3 bases, and 6 bases had no gene match. As DNA, the CDR3 is TGTGCCTGGAGGGGGGGGGAATCGTACGAGCAGTACTTC. This codes for CAWRGGESYEQYF.